The present entry profiles one T cell receptor (beta chain) with its context. Its target is unknown. The sample comes from a study of memory CD4+ T cells and cytomegalovirus serostatus. Study-level information: Donors were healthy Belgian adults, 8 to 10 CMV seropositive and under 30 seronegative. Notes on the study in general: Of 150 to 200 reported CMV TCRbeta sequences, under 70 were found in memory CD4+ repertoires.

The CDR3 is 14 amino acids. V lost 4 bases, J lost 7 bases, and 14 bases lay in between. Germline CDR1 is SGHRS and CDR2 is YFSETQ. Single viable CD3+CD4+CD8-CD45RO+ cells were sorted as the memory CD4+ T cells. Total CD4+ T cells were enriched by CD4 positive selection. Assay used: immunoSEQ multiplex PCR; TCRdb lists only in-frame clones, some missing. This table holds under 55,000 clones, approximately 78% found once. The sequenced sample consisted of memory CD4+ T cells from blood. This receptor was identified in an adult in good health and CMV-seronegative. The chain joins TRBV5-1 to TRBJ1-4, with D perhaps matching TRBD1 (5 bases). CDR3 residues: CASSTGTRGEKLFF. For the CDR3, the DNA is TGCGCCAGCAGCACCGGGACTAGGGGTGAAAAACTGTTTTTT.